The 21 T cell receptor beta chains listed next were all sequenced from one sample in a study of blood T cell repertoires in COVID-19. Sequencing was performed with immunoSEQ multiplex PCR; in TCRdb, only in-frame clones are kept and a portion is missing. This table has roughly 370,000 clones, 85% to 90% appearing once. The sample consisted of PBMCs or T cells enriched from blood (not recorded which). The receptor source for this set is a woman between 45 and 65 years old who had recovered from COVID-19.

The rearrangement links TRBV19 to TRBJ2-1; 10 bases agree with TRBD1. Germline V gene data show CDR1 as LNHDA and CDR2 as SQIVND (reference sequence). Trimming removed 5 bases from V and 6 bases from J; junction bases left unmatched: 7. CDR3 length: 15 amino acids. Here the CDR3 DNA reads TGTGCCAGTAGTTCGAGACAGGGGGCCCGCAATGAGCAGTTCTTC. This encodes CASSSRQGARNEQFF.

This chain connects TRBV7-6 to TRBJ1-5; the D is unclear. Germline loops: CDR1 SGHVS, CDR2 FNYEAQ. The CDR3 totals 15 residues. Trimming left V 5 bases short and J 1 base short, with 12 bases between. CDR3 in amino acids: CASSLNGLSNQPQHF. The DNA for the CDR3 is TGTGCCAGCAGCCTAAACGGTTTAAGCAATCAGCCCCAGCATTTT.

V and J are TRBV4-1 and TRBJ1-5, with D tentatively TRBD1 (5 bases). Germline V gives CDR1 MGHRA, CDR2 YSYEKL. With 0 bases removed from V and 3 bases from J, the gap between germline ends came to 12 bases. CDR3 length: 16 residues. CDR3 DNA: TGCGCCAGCAGCCAAGAAGTGACAGCCCTCAATCAGCCCCAGCATTTT. It specifies CASSQEVTALNQPQHF.

The chain combines TRBV18 with TRBJ1-1; D remains unclear. V shed 3 bases and J shed 3 bases, with 8 bases lying between them. The CDR3 contains 13 residues. Germline V gene sequence: CDR1 KGHSH, CDR2 LQKENI. The CDR3 region has the DNA TGTGCCAGCTCACCCCAGAGGGACACTGAAGCTTTCTTT. Translated, it gives CASSPQRDTEAFF.

The chain links TRBV7-9 to TRBJ1-4; 9 bases are shared with TRBD1. This CDR3 contains 15 residues. The germline gives CDR1 SEHNR, CDR2 FQNEAQ (reference sequence). J was trimmed by 7 bases and V by 6 bases; bases with no gene match: 9. The CDR3 coding sequence is TGTGCCAGCAGTCTTCCCGCGACAGGGGGTGAAAAACTGTTTTTT. Encoded protein: CASSLPATGGEKLFF.

The chain uses TRBV7-2 and TRBJ2-3, with 8 bases matching TRBD1. V lost 6 bases and J lost 5; bases outside the gene matches: 10. CDR1 is SGHTA, CDR2 FQGNSA, per germline. The CDR3 has 15 residues. For the CDR3, the DNA is TGTGCCAGCAGGAAAGGGACAGGAAGCCGAGATACGCAGTATTTT. Translated, it gives CASRKGTGSRDTQYF.

The chain uses TRBV5-1 and TRBJ1-3; TRBD1 aligns across 7 bases. This CDR3 is 15 amino acids long. Germline V CDR1 and CDR2: SGHRS, YFSETQ. The V and J ends lost 0 bases and 2 bases, in that order; junction bases with no gene match: 2. The CDR3 DNA follows: TGCGCCAGCAGCTTGGTCGGGACAGCTGGAAACACCATATATTTT. This codes for CASSLVGTAGNTIYF.

V and J are TRBV5-1 and TRBJ2-2; 8 bases map to TRBD1. The CDR3 totals 15 residues. Germline V gives CDR1 SGHRS, CDR2 YFSETQ. Unmatched junction bases numbered 3, after V lost 4 bases and J lost 1 base. CDR3 in DNA: TGCGCCAGCAGCGCCGGGACAGGGAACACCGGGGAGCTGTTTTTT. Translation: CASSAGTGNTGELFF.

A single count supports this clone. The V and J genes are TRBV5-1 and TRBJ2-1, with a tentative D call TRBD2 (5 bases). CDR1 is SGHRS, CDR2 YFSETQ, per germline. This CDR3 is 14 amino acids long. V dropped 4 bases and J dropped 10 bases, with 18 bases sitting between them. CDR3 DNA: TGCGCCAGCAGCCCAAACTCGGCGGGTAGGGAGCAGTTCTTC. Its protein product is CASSPNSAGREQFF.

The rearrangement links TRBV4-2 to TRBJ2-7; 9 positions agree with TRBD1. The CDR3 has 15 residues. V was clipped by 1 base and J by 2 bases; unmatched bases: 3. Germline CDR1 LGHNA, CDR2 YNFKEQ. The CDR3 DNA reads TGTGCCAGCAGCCAAGCTTGGACAGGGGCCTACGAGCAGTACTTC. It specifies CASSQAWTGAYEQYF.

In DNA, the CDR3 is TGTGCCAGCAGCTCCGACACCTTTTCCGAGCAGTACTTC. Protein product: CASSSDTFSEQYF. The chain recombines TRBV7-9 with TRBJ2-7; no firm D call. Per the germline V gene, CDR1 is SEHNR and CDR2 is FQNEAQ (reference sequence). The CDR3 length is 13 residues. Trimming took off 4 bases at V and 6 bases at J, with 13 bases between the two ends. The full variable domain, rest sourced from reference TRBV7-9 and TRBJ2-7, is DTGVSQNPRHKITKRGQNVTFRCDPISEHNRLYWYRQTLGQGPEFLTYFQNEAQLEKSRLLSDRFSAERPKGSFSTLEIQRTEQGDSAMYLCASSSDTFSEQYFGPGTRLTVT.

The chain joins TRBV3-1 (or the pseudogene TRBV3-2) to TRBJ2-7; TRBD1 agrees at 9 bases. With 0 bases clipped from V and 1 base from J, the junction kept 19 bases outside the gene matches. This CDR3 region has 21 residues. Germline-derived CDR1 and CDR2 are LGHDT and YNNKEL (reference sequence). The CDR3 region is CASSQDPTGGRFGLQSYEQYF. CDR3 nucleotide sequence: TGTGCCAGCAGCCAAGATCCGACAGGGGGGAGATTCGGATTGCAGTCCTACGAGCAGTACTTC.

V is TRBV18 and J is TRBJ1-2, with D unclear. From germline, CDR1 is KGHSH and CDR2 LQKENI. Deletions cut 6 bases from V and 6 bases from J, with 14 bases between. The CDR3 spans 13 residues. CDR3 protein: CASSGLGFDGYTF. Here the CDR3 DNA reads TGTGCCAGCTCCGGACTCGGCTTTGATGGCTACACCTTC.

The gene calls are TRBV4-2 and TRBJ2-1; TRBD2 aligns across 12 bases. After removal of 5 bases from V and 8 bases from J, the junction contained 7 bases not matched to a gene. CDR1 LGHNA and CDR2 YNFKEQ come from the germline V gene. This CDR3 contains 15 residues. For the CDR3, the DNA is TGTGCCAGCAGCTCCGGACTAGCGGGATCCGATGAGCAGTTCTTC. It codes for CASSSGLAGSDEQFF.

The chain couples TRBV6-5 to TRBJ2-7; 8 positions agree with TRBD2. This CDR3 contains 12 residues. Trimming took 8 bases from V and 2 from J; bases not matched to a gene: 2. Germline V gene lookup returns CDR1 MNHEY and CDR2 SVGAGI. The CDR3 sequence: CASLRGAYEQYF. In DNA, the CDR3 is TGTGCCAGCTTGCGGGGGGCCTACGAGCAGTACTTC.

The chain uses TRBV19 and TRBJ1-1; 9 bases are shared with TRBD1. Germline V gene data show CDR1 as LNHDA and CDR2 as SQIVND (reference sequence). There are 13 residues in the CDR3. The junction had 7 bases not matched to a gene; V was cut back by 9 bases and J by 5 bases. Here the CDR3 DNA reads TGTGCCAGCGCAGACAGGGGGAGGACTGAAGCTTTCTTT. Its translation: CASADRGRTEAFF.

V gene TRBV7-9 combines with J gene TRBJ2-2; 9 positions match TRBD2. V shed 3 bases and J 0 bases; nucleotides not matched to a gene: 8. The CDR3 runs to 18 residues. Germline V gene sequence: CDR1 SEHNR, CDR2 FQNEAQ (reference sequence). This CDR3 is CASSFSGGPLSNTGELFF. Written as DNA, the CDR3 is TGTGCCAGCAGCTTTAGCGGGGGCCCCCTCTCGAACACCGGGGAGCTGTTTTTT.

The chain uses TRBV28 and TRBJ1-2, with TRBD1 matching over 9 bases. J was trimmed by 0 bases and V by 5 bases; bases with no gene match: 7. The CDR3 has 16 residues. Germline values: CDR1 MDHEN, CDR2 SYDVKM. In nucleotides, the CDR3 is TGTGCCAGCAGTCCCGGGGGACAGGGTACTAACTATGGCTACACCTTC. Its protein product is CASSPGGQGTNYGYTF.

The V call is TRBV6-2 or TRBV6-3, the J call TRBJ2-5, with D tentatively TRBD2 (6 bases). Germline CDR1 reads MNHEY; CDR2 reads SVGEGT. The CDR3 is made up of 15 amino acids. V dropped 3 bases and J dropped 4 bases, with 15 bases sitting between them. CDR3 DNA sequence: TGTGCCAGCAGTTATGGGCAGGAGGGTGCAGAGACCCAGTACTTC. Its protein product is CASSYGQEGAETQYF.

The chain combines TRBV28 with TRBJ1-1; no firm D call. Between the trimmed V and J ends, which lost 6 bases and 1 base, there was a span of 12 bases. In germline, CDR1 is MDHEN, CDR2 SYDVKM. CDR3 length: 14 amino acids. The CDR3 is CASSSIRQNTEAFF. As DNA, the CDR3 is TGTGCCAGCAGCTCCATCAGACAGAACACTGAAGCTTTCTTT.

This rearrangement joins TRBV19 to TRBJ2-2; D gene unclear. This CDR3 contains 13 residues. Germline V gene lookup returns CDR1 LNHDA and CDR2 SQIVND (reference sequence). Trimming took 4 bases from V and 5 from J, leaving 8 bases between them. CDR3 bases: TGTGCCAGTAGTAATTCGGGTACCGGGGAGCTGTTTTTT. It codes for CASSNSGTGELFF.